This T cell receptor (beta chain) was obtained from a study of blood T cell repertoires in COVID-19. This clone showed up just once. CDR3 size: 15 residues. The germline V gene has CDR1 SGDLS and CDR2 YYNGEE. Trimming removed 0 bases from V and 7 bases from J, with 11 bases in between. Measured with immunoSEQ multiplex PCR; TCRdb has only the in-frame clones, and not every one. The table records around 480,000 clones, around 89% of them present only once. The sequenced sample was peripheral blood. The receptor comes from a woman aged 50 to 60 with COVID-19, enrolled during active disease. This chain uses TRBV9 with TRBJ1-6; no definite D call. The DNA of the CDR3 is TGTGCCAGCAGCGTAGATCGGGTTTCGAATTCACCCCTCCACTTT. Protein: CASSVDRVSNSPLHF.